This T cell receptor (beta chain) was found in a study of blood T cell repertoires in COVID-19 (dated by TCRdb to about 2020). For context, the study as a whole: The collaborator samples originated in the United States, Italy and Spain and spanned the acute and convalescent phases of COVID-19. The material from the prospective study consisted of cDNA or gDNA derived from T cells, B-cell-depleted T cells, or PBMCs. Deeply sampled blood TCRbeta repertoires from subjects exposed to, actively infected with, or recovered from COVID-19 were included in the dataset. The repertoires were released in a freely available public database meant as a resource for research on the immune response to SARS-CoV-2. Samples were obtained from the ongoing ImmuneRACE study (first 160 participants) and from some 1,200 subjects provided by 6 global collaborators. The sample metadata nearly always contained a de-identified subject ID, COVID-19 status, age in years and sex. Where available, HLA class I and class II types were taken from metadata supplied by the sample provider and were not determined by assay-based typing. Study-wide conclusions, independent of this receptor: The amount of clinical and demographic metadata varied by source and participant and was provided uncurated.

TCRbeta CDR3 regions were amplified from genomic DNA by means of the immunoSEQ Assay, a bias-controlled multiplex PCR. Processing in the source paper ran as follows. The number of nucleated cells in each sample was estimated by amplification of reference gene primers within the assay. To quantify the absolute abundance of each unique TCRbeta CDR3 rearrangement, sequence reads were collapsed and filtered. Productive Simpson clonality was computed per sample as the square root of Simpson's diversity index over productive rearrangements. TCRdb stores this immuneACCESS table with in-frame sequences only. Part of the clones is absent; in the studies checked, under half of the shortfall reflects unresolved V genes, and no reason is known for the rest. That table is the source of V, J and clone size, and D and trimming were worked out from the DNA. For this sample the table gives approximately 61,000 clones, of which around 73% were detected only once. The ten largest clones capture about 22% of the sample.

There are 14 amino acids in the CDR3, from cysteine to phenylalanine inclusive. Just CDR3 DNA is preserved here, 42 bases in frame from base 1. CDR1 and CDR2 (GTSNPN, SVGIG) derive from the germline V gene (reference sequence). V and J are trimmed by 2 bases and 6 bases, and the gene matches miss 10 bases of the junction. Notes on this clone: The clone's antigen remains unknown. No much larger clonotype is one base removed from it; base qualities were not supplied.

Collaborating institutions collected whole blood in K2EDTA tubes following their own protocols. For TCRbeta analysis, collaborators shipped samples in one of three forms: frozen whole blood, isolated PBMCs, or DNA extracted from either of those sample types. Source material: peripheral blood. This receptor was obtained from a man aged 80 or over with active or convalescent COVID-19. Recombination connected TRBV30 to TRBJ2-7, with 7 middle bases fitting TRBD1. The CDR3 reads CAWSSGTATFEQYF. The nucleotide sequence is TGTGCCTGGAGTTCCGGGACAGCAACTTTCGAGCAGTACTTC.